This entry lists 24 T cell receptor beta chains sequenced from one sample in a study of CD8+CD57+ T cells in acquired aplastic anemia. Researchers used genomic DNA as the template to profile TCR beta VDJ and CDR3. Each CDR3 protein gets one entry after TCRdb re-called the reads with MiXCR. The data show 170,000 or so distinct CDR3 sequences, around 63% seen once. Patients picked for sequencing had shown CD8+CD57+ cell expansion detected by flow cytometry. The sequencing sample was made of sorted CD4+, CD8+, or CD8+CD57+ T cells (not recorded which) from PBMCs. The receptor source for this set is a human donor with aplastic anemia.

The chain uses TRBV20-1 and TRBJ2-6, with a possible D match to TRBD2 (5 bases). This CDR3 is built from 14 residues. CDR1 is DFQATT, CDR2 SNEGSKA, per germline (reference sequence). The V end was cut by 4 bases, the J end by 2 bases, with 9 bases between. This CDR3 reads CSAIERAGANVLTF. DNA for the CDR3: TGCAGTGCTATCGAGAGGGCTGGGGCCAACGTCCTGACTTTC.

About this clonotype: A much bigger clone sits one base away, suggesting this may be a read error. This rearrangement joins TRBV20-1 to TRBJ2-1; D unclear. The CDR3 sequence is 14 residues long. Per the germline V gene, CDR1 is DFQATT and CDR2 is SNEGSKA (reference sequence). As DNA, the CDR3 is TGCAGTGCTAGAGGGCTATCGGAGTACAATCAGCAGTTCTTC. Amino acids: CSARGLSEYNQQFF.

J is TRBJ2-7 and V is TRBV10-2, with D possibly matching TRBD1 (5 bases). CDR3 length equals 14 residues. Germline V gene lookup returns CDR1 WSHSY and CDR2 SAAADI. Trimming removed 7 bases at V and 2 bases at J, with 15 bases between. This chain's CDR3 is CASTTWGSAYEQYF. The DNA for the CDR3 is TGCGCCAGCACTACGTGGGGCTCTGCCTACGAGCAGTACTTC.

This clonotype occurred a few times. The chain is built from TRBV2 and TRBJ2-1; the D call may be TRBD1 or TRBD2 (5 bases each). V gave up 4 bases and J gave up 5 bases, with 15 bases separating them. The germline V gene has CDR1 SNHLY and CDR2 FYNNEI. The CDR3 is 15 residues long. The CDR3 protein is CASSAELGRNNEQFF. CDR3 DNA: TGTGCCAGCAGTGCTGAGTTGGGACGAAACAATGAGCAGTTCTTC. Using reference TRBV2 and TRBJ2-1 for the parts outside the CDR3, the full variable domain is EPEVTQTPSHQVTQMGQEVILRCVPISNHLYFYWYRQILGQKVEFLVSFYNNEISEKSEIFDDQFSVERPDGSNFTLKIRSTKLEDSAMYFCASSAELGRNNEQFFGPGTRLTVL.

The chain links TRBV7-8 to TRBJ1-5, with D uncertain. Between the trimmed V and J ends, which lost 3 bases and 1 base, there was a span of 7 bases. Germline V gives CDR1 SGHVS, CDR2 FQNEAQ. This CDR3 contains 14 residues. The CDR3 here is CASSFGYSNQPQHF. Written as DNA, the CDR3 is TGTGCCAGCAGCTTTGGGTACAGCAATCAGCCCCAGCATTTT.

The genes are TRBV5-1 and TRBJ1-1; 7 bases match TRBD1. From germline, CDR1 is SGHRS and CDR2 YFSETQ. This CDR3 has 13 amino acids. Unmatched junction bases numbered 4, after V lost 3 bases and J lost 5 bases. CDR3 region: CASSWEGATEAFF. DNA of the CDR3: TGCGCCAGCAGCTGGGAGGGGGCTACTGAAGCTTTCTTT.

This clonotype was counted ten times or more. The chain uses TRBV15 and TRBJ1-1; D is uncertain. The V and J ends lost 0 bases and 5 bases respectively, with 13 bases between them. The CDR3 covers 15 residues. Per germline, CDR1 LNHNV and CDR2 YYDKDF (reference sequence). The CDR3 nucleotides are TGTGCCACCAGCAGAGATCGCGGTGCGGGAACTGAAGCTTTCTTT. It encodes CATSRDRGAGTEAFF.

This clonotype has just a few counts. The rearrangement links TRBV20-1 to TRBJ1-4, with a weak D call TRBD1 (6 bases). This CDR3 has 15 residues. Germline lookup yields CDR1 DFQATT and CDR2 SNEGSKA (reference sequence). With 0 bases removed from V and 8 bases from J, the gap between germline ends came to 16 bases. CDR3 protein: CSARDSGQMWEKLFF. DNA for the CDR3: TGCAGTGCTAGAGATAGCGGACAGATGTGGGAAAAACTGTTTTTT.

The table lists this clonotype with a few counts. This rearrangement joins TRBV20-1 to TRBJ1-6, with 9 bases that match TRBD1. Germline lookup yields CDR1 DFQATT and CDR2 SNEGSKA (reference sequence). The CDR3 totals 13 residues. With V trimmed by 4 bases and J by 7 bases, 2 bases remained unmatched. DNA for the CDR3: TGCAGTGCTAAGGGACAGGGCAATTCACCCCTCCACTTT. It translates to CSAKGQGNSPLHF.

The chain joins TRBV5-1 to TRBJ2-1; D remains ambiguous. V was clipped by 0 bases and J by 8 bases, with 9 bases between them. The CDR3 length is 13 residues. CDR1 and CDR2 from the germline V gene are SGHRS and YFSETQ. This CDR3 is CASSLVQSDEQFF. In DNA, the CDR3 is TGCGCCAGCAGCTTGGTCCAGTCGGATGAGCAGTTCTTC. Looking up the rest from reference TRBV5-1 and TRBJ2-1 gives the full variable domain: KAGVTQTPRYLIKTRGQQVTLSCSPISGHRSVSWYQQTPGQGLQFLFEYFSETQRNKGNFPGRFSGRQFSNSRSEMNVSTLELGDSALYLCASSLVQSDEQFFGPGTRLTVL.

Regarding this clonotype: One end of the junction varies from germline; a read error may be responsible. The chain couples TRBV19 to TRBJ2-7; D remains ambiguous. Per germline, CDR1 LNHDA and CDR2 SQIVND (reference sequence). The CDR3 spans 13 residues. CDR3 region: CAGSSWNSYEQYF. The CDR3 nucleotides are TGTGCCGGTAGTAGTTGGAATTCCTACGAGCAGTACTTC. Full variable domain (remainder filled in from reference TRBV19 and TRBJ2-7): DGGITQSPKYLFRKEGQNVTLSCEQNLNHDAMYWYRQDPGQGLRLIYYSQIVNDFQKGDIAEGYSVSREKKESFPLTVTSAQKNPTAFYLCAGSSWNSYEQYFGPGTRLTVT.

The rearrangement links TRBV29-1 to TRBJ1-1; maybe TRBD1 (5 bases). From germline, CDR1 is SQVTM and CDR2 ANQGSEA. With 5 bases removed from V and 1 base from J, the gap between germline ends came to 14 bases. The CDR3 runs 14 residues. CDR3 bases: TGCAGCGTTACGAGGGGAGATCCGAACACTGAAGCTTTCTTT. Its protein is CSVTRGDPNTEAFF.

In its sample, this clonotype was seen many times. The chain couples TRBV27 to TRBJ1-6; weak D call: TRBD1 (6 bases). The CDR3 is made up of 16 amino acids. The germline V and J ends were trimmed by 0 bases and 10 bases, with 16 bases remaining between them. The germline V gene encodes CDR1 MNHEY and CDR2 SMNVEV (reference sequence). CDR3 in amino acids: CASSLSAGDKGSPLHF. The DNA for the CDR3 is TGTGCCAGCAGTTTATCAGCCGGGGACAAGGGATCACCCCTCCACTTT.

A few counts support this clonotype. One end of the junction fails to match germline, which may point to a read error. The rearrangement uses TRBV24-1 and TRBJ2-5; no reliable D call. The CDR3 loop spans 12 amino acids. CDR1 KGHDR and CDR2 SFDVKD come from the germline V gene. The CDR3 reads CTTGDQATTQYF. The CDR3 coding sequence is TGTACCACCGGTGACCAAGCAACGACCCAGTACTTC.

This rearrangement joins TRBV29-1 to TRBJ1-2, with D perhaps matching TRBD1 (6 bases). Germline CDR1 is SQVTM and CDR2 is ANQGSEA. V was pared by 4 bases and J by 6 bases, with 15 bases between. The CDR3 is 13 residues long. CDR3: CSVGYVQGNGYTF. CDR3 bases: TGCAGCGTTGGCTATGTGCAGGGGAATGGCTACACCTTC.

CDR3 region: CASSFGYTF. The CDR3 DNA reads TGTGCCAGCAGCTTTGGCTACACCTTC. The rearrangement links TRBV7-2 to TRBJ1-2; D ambiguous. CDR1 is SGHTA, CDR2 FQGNSA, per germline. CDR3 length: 9 amino acids. The V gene lost 3 bases and the J gene lost 7 bases, with 0 bases spanning the gap.

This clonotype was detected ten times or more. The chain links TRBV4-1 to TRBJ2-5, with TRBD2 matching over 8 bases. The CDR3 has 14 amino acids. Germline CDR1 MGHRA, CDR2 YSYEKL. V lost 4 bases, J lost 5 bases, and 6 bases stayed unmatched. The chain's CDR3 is CASSPPTSAETQYF. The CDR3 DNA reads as TGCGCCAGCAGCCCTCCGACTAGCGCGGAGACCCAGTACTTC.

The CDR3 DNA sequence: TGCAGTGCTGTCCGAGCGGGACCGTCCTACGAGCAGTACTTC. Its protein product is CSAVRAGPSYEQYF. The chain is built from TRBV20-1 and TRBJ2-7; 7 nucleotides match TRBD2. From germline, CDR1 is DFQATT and CDR2 SNEGSKA (reference sequence). The CDR3 contains 14 residues. The trim removed 5 bases at V and 1 base at J, leaving 8 bases unmatched.

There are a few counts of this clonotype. The CDR3 here is CASSLGTSAYYEQYF. CDR3 DNA: TGTGCCAGCAGCTTGGGGACTAGCGCCTACTACGAGCAGTACTTC. V is TRBV7-8 and J is TRBJ2-7; TRBD2 aligns across 10 bases. V was clipped by 3 bases and J by 3 bases; unmatched bases: 5. The CDR3 extends over 15 amino acids. Germline lookup yields CDR1 SGHVS and CDR2 FQNEAQ.

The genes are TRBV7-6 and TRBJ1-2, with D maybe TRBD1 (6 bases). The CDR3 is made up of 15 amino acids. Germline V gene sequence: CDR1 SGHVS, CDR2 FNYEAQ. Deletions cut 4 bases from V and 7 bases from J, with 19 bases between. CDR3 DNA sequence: TGTGCCAGCAGCTGGGGGGCTAGTTCCCCTGGTGGCTACACCTTC. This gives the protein CASSWGASSPGGYTF.

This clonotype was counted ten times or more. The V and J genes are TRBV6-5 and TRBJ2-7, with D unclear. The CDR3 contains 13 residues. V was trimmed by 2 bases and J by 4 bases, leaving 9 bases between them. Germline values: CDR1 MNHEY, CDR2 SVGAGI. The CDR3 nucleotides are TGTGCCAGCAGTTACAGGGTCGAGTACGAGCAGTACTTC. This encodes CASSYRVEYEQYF.

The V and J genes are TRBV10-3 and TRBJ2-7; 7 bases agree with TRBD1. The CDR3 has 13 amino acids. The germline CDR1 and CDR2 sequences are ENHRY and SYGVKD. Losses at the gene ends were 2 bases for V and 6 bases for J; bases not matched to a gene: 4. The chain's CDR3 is CAISENRGREQYF. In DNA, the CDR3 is TGTGCCATCAGTGAGAACAGGGGTCGCGAGCAGTACTTC.

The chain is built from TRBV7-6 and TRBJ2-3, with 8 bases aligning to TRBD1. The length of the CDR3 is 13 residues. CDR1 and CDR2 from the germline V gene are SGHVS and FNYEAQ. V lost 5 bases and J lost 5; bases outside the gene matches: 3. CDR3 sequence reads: CASSGQGGDTQYF. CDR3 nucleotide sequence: TGTGCCAGCAGCGGACAGGGAGGAGATACGCAGTATTTT.

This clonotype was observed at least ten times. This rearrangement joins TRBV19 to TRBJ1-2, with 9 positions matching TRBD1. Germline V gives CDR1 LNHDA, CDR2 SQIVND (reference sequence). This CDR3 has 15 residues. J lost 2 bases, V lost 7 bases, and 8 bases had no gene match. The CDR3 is CASTKQGAENYGYTF. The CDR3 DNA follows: TGTGCCAGTACCAAACAGGGGGCGGAAAACTATGGCTACACCTTC.